This TCR beta chain derives from a study of CD8 T cells in ankylosing spondylitis. Findings and limits, study-wide: Disease-linked clones reportedly showed significant enrichment in matched ankylosing spondylitis synovial fluid.

This clonotype has at least ten counts. Its matching antigen is unknown. One junction end does not reproduce the germline sequence, and a read error may be involved. Library preparation for TCR beta used quantitative 5'-RACE with molecular barcodes. TCRdb re-called the 5' RACE reads with MiXCR, one entry per CDR3 protein. The sample consists of approximately 200,000 distinct CDR3 sequences, about an eighth of them appearing once. Material: blood, either unsorted or a sorted T cell fraction (not recorded which). The receptor was derived from a female donor with ankylosing spondylitis or in good health (not recorded which).

CDR3 in DNA: TGTGCCAGCAGCTTAGCGGGAGGGAATGAGCAGTTCTTC. Translating it yields CASSLAGGNEQFF. This chain connects TRBV5-1 to TRBJ2-1; 11 nucleotides line up with TRBD2. The germline V gene encodes CDR1 SGHRS and CDR2 YFSETQ. The CDR3 runs 13 residues.